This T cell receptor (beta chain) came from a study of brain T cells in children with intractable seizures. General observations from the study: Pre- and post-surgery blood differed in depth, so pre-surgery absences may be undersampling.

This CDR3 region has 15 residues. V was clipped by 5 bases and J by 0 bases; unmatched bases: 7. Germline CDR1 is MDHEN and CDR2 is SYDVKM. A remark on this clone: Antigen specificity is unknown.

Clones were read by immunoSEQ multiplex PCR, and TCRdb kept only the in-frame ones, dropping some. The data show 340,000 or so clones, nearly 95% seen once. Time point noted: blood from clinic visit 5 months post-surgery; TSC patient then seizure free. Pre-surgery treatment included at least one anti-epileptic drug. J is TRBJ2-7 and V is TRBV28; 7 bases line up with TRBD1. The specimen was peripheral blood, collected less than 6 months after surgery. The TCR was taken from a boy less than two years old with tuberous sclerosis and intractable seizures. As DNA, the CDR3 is TGTGCCAGCAGTGAAACGGGACAGTCCTCCTACGAGCAGTACTTC. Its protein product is CASSETGQSSYEQYF.